Presented here are 13 T cell receptor beta chains from one specimen sequenced in a study of CD8 T cells in Susac syndrome. RNA in amounts of roughly 0.5 to 1 ug was reverse transcribed with random hexamers. MiXCR was run by TCRdb on the immunoSEQ multiplex PCR reads, yielding one entry per CDR3 protein. The data show 160,000 or so distinct CDR3 sequences, roughly 95% seen once. Sequences were obtained from CD8+ T cells from PBMCs. The origin of the receptors is a human donor with multiple sclerosis.

The rearrangement joins TRBV4-2 to TRBJ1-1; a possible D gene is TRBD1 (5 bases). This CDR3 is built from 15 residues. Trimming left V 4 bases short and J 5 bases short, with 17 bases between. Germline assignment: CDR1 LGHNA and CDR2 YNFKEQ. CDR3 region: CASSPLEWGQTEAFF. The CDR3, as DNA: TGTGCCAGCAGCCCCTTAGAGTGGGGCCAGACTGAAGCTTTCTTT.

V and J are TRBV7-9 and TRBJ2-1; 8 positions match TRBD2. The CDR3 loop spans 15 amino acids. With V trimmed by 4 bases and J by 2 bases, 4 bases remained unmatched. Germline assignment: CDR1 SEHNR and CDR2 FQNEAQ (reference sequence). The CDR3 here is CASSYVSGAYNEQFF. CDR3 DNA: TGTGCCAGCAGCTACGTTAGCGGGGCCTACAATGAGCAGTTCTTC.

The chain couples TRBV5-1 to TRBJ2-5; 13 bases align to TRBD2. Germline lookup yields CDR1 SGHRS and CDR2 YFSETQ. Unmatched junction bases numbered 7, after V lost 5 bases and J lost 0 bases. This CDR3 spans 17 amino acids. DNA for the CDR3: TGCGCCAGCAGTACTGGACTAGCGGGGGACTACCAAGAGACCCAGTACTTC. It codes for CASSTGLAGDYQETQYF.

This chain connects TRBV27 to TRBJ1-5; a weak D match, TRBD1 (5 bases). Trimming removed 5 bases from V and 5 bases from J, with 13 bases in between. CDR3 length: 14 residues. CDR1 MNHEY and CDR2 SMNVEV come from the germline V gene (reference sequence). The CDR3 region is CASSPRGGYQPQHF. In nucleotides, the CDR3 is TGTGCCAGCAGTCCCCGGGGGGGGTATCAGCCCCAGCATTTT.

The chain carries TRBV6-2 or TRBV6-3 and TRBJ2-7; 9 bases are a match to TRBD2. Germline CDR1 MNHEY, CDR2 SVGEGT. This CDR3 contains 16 residues. Trimming took 10 bases from V and 4 from J; bases not matched to a gene: 17. CDR3 sequence (DNA): TGTGCCACTTCGTCCGTGGTCTTGACTAGCGGTTACGAGCAGTACGTC. Encoded protein: CATSSVVLTSGYEQYV.

The chain uses TRBV6-5 and TRBJ2-1; D may correspond to TRBD1 or TRBD2 (7 bases each). V was shortened by 2 bases and J by 8 bases, with 16 bases between the two germline ends. Germline CDR1 reads MNHEY; CDR2 reads SVGAGI. The CDR3 is made up of 15 amino acids. The CDR3 DNA is TGTGCCAGCAGTTACCTGCCAGGGGGGGTCTATGAGCAGTTCTTC. As protein: CASSYLPGGVYEQFF.

The V gene is TRBV7-9, the J gene TRBJ1-5; 7 bases are a match to TRBD1. The CDR3 is made up of 14 amino acids. Germline lookup yields CDR1 SEHNR and CDR2 FQNEAQ (reference sequence). Trimming cost V 5 bases and J 7 bases; bases outside gene matches: 8. The CDR3 DNA is TGTGCCAGCAGCCCGACAGGGATGGGCCAGCCCCAGCATTTT. This gives the protein CASSPTGMGQPQHF.

The rearrangement uses TRBV29-1 and TRBJ2-1; TRBD1 might be the D (6 bases). The germline V gene has CDR1 SQVTM and CDR2 ANQGSEA. This CDR3 is 11 amino acids long. V lost 6 bases and J 5 bases, leaving 8 bases between the germline ends. This CDR3 is CSVPGDNEQFF. In nucleotides, the CDR3 is TGCAGCGTCCCAGGGGACAATGAGCAGTTCTTC.

The rearrangement joins TRBV4-1 to TRBJ1-2, with D unclear. CDR1 is MGHRA and CDR2 is YSYEKL in the germline V gene. V dropped 1 base and J dropped 0 bases, with 6 bases sitting between them. This CDR3 has 14 amino acids. CDR3 bases: TGCGCCAGCAGCCAAGCCCTAGCTAACTATGGCTACACCTTC. Amino acids: CASSQALANYGYTF.

This rearrangement joins TRBV30 to TRBJ2-3; D remains ambiguous. The CDR3 is 15 amino acids. The germline gives CDR1 GTSNPN, CDR2 SVGIG (reference sequence). The V end was cut by 2 bases, the J end by 2 bases, with 14 bases between. CDR3 nucleotides: TGTGCCTGGAGTTCTTTGGACCGAGTCACAGATACGCAGTATTTT. Protein: CAWSSLDRVTDTQYF.

This clonotype was seen a single time. The rearrangement uses TRBV27 and TRBJ2-5, with D maybe TRBD2 (6 bases). Per the germline V gene, CDR1 is MNHEY and CDR2 is SMNVEV (reference sequence). This CDR3 contains 15 residues. Trimming took 3 bases from V and 1 from J, leaving 12 bases between them. The CDR3 DNA is TGTGCCAGCAGTTTTGCGGGCGGGGCCCAAGAGACCCAGTACTTC. This translates into CASSFAGGAQETQYF.

V gene TRBV29-1 combines with J gene TRBJ2-5; TRBD2 agrees at 11 bases. The CDR3 has 15 residues. V lost 1 base and J lost 3; bases outside the gene matches: 4. Germline V gene lookup returns CDR1 SQVTM and CDR2 ANQGSEA. The CDR3 sequence is CSVEGLAGRKETQYF. The DNA of the CDR3 is TGCAGCGTTGAAGGACTAGCGGGGAGAAAAGAGACCCAGTACTTC.

This clonotype was found once. V is TRBV12-3 or TRBV12-4 and J is TRBJ1-5; no definite D call. The CDR3 consists of 14 residues. V lost 7 bases to trimming and J lost 4 bases, with 14 bases between them. CDR3 DNA sequence: TGTGCCAGCACCCCCAGTTACGGGAATCAGCCCCAGCATTTT. Translation: CASTPSYGNQPQHF.